This T cell receptor beta chain was observed in a study of cytomegalovirus exposure and HLA in healthy donors. Study-wide points: TCR beta V segments were, for the most part, productive about 87% or about 30% of the time in an earlier analysis. Whilst most TCR sequences proved rare, a subset of public TCRs occurred across many donors. Links to common viral pathogens appeared, in a later analysis, for several of the most significant clusters.

With regard to this clone: Its target is not known.

The PCR ran on 60 Vbeta and 13 Jbeta primers. Measured with immunoSEQ multiplex PCR; TCRdb has only the in-frame clones, and not every one. The sample has 150,000 to 200,000 clones; about 80% are singletons. This clonotype was obtained from a woman aged 40 to 50 in good health and CMV-seronegative. Sequencing was performed on PBMCs.

This chain's CDR3 is CASSYRRQTNYGYTF. In DNA form, the CDR3 reads TGTGCCAGCAGCTATAGGAGGCAAACTAACTATGGCTACACCTTC. This chain uses TRBV11-3 with TRBJ1-2; D is unresolved. V dropped 4 bases and J dropped 0 bases, with 12 bases sitting between them. Germline V gives CDR1 SGHNT, CDR2 YENEEA. The CDR3 is made up of 15 amino acids.